The T cell receptor beta chain under discussion was sequenced for a study of tumor and adjacent non-tumor tissue in lung cancer. Study results and caveats: Higher tumor TCR diversity was associated with shorter survival. TCR diversity was significantly greater in tumor than normal lung tissue. Normal lung showed higher cumulative top 100 clone frequency than tumor.

The template was RNA from unsorted bulk tissue. Of note for this clonotype: Its antigen is unknown. The conserved final phenylalanine or tryptophan is absent from the CDR3, which likely points to a read error.

A modified ARM-PCR protocol with three rounds of nested PCR amplified TCRbeta. One entry per CDR3 protein, called by TCRdb with MiXCR from the multiplex PCR reads. Here the sample spans more than 120,000 distinct CDR3 sequences, around 66% being singletons. The source of this sequence is a man aged 55-75 years with small cell lung cancer. The specimen was lung tumor tissue.

The CDR3, as DNA: TGTGGCAGCGGTCAAAGCGGGAGAGTAGACGGTGAGCAGTTCCTC. It specifies CGSGQSGRVDGEQFL. This chain links TRBV12-3 or TRBV12-4 with TRBJ2-1; 8 nucleotides match TRBD2. This CDR3 has 15 residues.